This is a list of T cell receptor beta chains from one sample in a study of regulatory T cells in long-lasting Graves disease. Using its own MiXCR run on the multiplex PCR reads, TCRdb lists one record per CDR3 protein. This sample yields about 540,000 distinct CDR3 sequences, of which roughly 14% are seen a single time; 8.5% to 10% belongs to the top ten. The data were also submitted as part of a second study, on T cells in Graves' hyperthyroidism and ophthalmopathy.

Sequences were derived from peripheral blood mononuclear cells (PBMCs), sampled at new diagnosis, from a patient treated with antithyroid drugs. The receptors were sampled from a man aged 25-45 years with Graves disease. Both conserved end residues are part of each CDR3. D genes are given only for firm matches. Expanded clones get a size class; other rows say once, few or many, or leave the size out.

D,V,size,J,CDR3,DNA
-,TRBV2,many,TRBJ2-1,CATEAGPYNEQFF,TGTGCCACTGAGGCAGGGCCCTACAATGAGCAGTTCTTC
-,TRBV10-3,many,TRBJ2-7,CAISDLVGEQYF,TGTGCCATCAGTGATTTAGTGGGCGAGCAGTACTTC
TRBD1,TRBV6-1,few,TRBJ2-5,CARRQGEEETQYF,TGTGCCAGACGACAGGGGGAGGAGGAGACCCAGTACTTC
-,TRBV7-9,many,TRBJ2-6,CASSSPLRGLLSGANVLTF,TGTGCCAGCAGCTCTCCCCTCCGGGGCCTCCTCTCTGGGGCCAACGTCCTGACTTTC
TRBD2,TRBV6-2/TRBV6-3,many,TRBJ2-5,CASSAGVWETQYF,TGTGCCAGCAGTGCGGGAGTGTGGGAGACCCAGTACTTC
-,TRBV20-1,few,TRBJ2-7,CSASPRRGSSYEQYF,TGCAGTGCTTCTCCTCGACGGGGGTCCTCCTACGAGCAGTACTTC
TRBD1,TRBV5-4,-,TRBJ2-7,CASRIGQGSYEQYF,TGTGCCAGCAGGATCGGACAGGGGTCCTACGAGCAGTACTTC
-,TRBV27,many,TRBJ1-5,CASSAEGQPQHF,TGTGCCAGCAGTGCAGAGGGTCAGCCCCAGCATTTT
-,TRBV7-3,many,TRBJ2-1,CASSLQTGDEQFF,TGTGCCAGCAGCTTACAAACAGGTGACGAGCAGTTCTTC
-,TRBV5-1,few,TRBJ2-5,CASTVRGQETQYF,TGCGCCAGCACCGTCCGGGGCCAAGAGACCCAGTACTTC
-,TRBV7-9,-,TRBJ1-4,CASSLPAGPNEKLFF,TGTGCCAGCAGCTTACCGGCAGGGCCTAATGAAAAACTGTTTTTT
-,TRBV6-2/TRBV6-3,many,TRBJ2-5,CATQVGAESLQTQYF,TGTGCCACCCAGGTCGGGGCAGAGAGTTTACAGACCCAGTACTTC
-,TRBV14,-,TRBJ2-1,CASSQVTLSGQFF,TGTGCCAGCAGCCAAGTTACCTTATCTGGCCAGTTCTTC
-,TRBV6-5,many,TRBJ2-5,CASSYEDKTQYF,TGTGCCAGCAGTTACGAGGATAAGACCCAGTACTTC
-,TRBV6-2/TRBV6-3,many,TRBJ2-5,CASSDSGQGTETQYF,TGTGCCAGCAGTGACTCCGGGCAGGGGACAGAGACCCAGTACTTC
TRBD1,TRBV28,-,TRBJ2-6,CASSLSGQGASGANVLTF,TGTGCCAGCAGTTTATCGGGACAGGGGGCGTCTGGGGCCAACGTCCTGACTTTC
TRBD2,TRBV7-2,-,TRBJ2-7,CASSPAPSGFYEQYF,TGTGCCAGCAGCCCCGCGCCTAGCGGGTTTTACGAGCAGTACTTC
TRBD2,TRBV7-2,few,TRBJ2-5,CASSLVASGSRETQYF,TGTGCCAGCAGCTTAGTGGCTAGCGGGAGTCGAGAGACCCAGTACTTC
-,TRBV7-9,many,TRBJ2-7,CASSPGGRGDFGEQYF,TGTGCCAGCAGCCCGGGAGGCAGGGGGGATTTCGGCGAGCAGTACTTC
-,TRBV5-1,-,TRBJ2-7,CASSEMAAYEQYF,TGTGCCAGCAGCGAAATGGCGGCCTACGAGCAGTACTTC
-,TRBV25-1,few,TRBJ2-2,CASSPPSGRGGELFF,TGTGCCAGCAGTCCACCCAGCGGGCGTGGCGGGGAGCTGTTTTTT
TRBD1,TRBV29-1,many,TRBJ2-1,CSAPRRGQGASDEQFF,TGCAGCGCCCCCAGGAGGGGACAGGGGGCTTCCGATGAGCAGTTCTTC
-,TRBV6-4,-,TRBJ1-6,CASSDRGLNSPLHF,TGTGCCAGCAGTGACCGGGGCCTTAATTCACCCCTCCACTTT
TRBD2,TRBV24-1,many,TRBJ2-7,CATSDLTSGTHEQYF,TGTGCCACCAGTGATTTGACTAGCGGGACCCACGAGCAGTACTTC
TRBD2,TRBV5-1,many,TRBJ2-7,CASRVGLAVYEQYF,TGCGCCAGCAGAGTGGGACTAGCTGTCTACGAGCAGTACTTC